These 5 T cell receptor beta chains were sequenced from one sample in a study of blood T cell repertoires in COVID-19. Sequencing used immunoSEQ multiplex PCR; TCRdb keeps in-frame clones, though not all of them. The top ten hold about 4.2% of the sample, which has some 90,000 clones, around 85% seen once. Sequenced: peripheral blood. The receptors here all came from a man aged 55 to 70 with acute or convalescent COVID-19.

This clone was seen once. V usage is TRBV28 and J usage is TRBJ2-6; D gene uncertain. The CDR3 spans 13 residues. CDR1 and CDR2 (germline): MDHEN, SYDVKM. V gave up 8 bases and J gave up 0 bases, with 5 bases separating them. CDR3 nucleotides: TGTGCCAGCTCTAGCTCTGGGGCCAACGTCCTGACTTTC. Its protein product is CASSSSGANVLTF.

V gene TRBV20-1 combines with J gene TRBJ1-4, with 8 bases matching TRBD1. Looked up from germline, CDR1 is DFQATT and CDR2 is SNEGSKA (reference sequence). The CDR3 covers 13 residues. V shed 3 bases and J 6 bases; nucleotides not matched to a gene: 3. CDR3 sequence reads: CSASARGHEKLFF. CDR3 sequence (DNA): TGCAGTGCTAGTGCCAGGGGGCATGAAAAACTGTTTTTT.

The V gene is TRBV6-1, the J gene TRBJ1-6; D unclear. Germline lookup yields CDR1 MNHNS and CDR2 SASEGT. There are 14 residues in the CDR3. Trimming removed 1 base at V and 10 bases at J, with 11 bases between. In DNA, the CDR3 is TGTGCCAGCAGTGAAGACACACCCTCCTCACCCCTCCACTTT. Translating it yields CASSEDTPSSPLHF.

The gene calls are TRBV7-8 and TRBJ1-2; D uncertain. V lost 5 bases and J lost 7, with 14 bases in between. This CDR3 has 13 residues. Germline values: CDR1 SGHVS, CDR2 FQNEAQ. This chain's CDR3 is CASSPGRVSGYTF. CDR3 nucleotides: TGTGCCAGCAGCCCTGGTCGGGTTTCTGGCTACACCTTC.

CDR3 nucleotides: TGTGCCAGCAGCTTGACAGGGGGTAACTACGAGCAGTACTTC. It specifies CASSLTGGNYEQYF. The rearrangement joins TRBV5-5 to TRBJ2-7; 8 bases map to TRBD1. This CDR3 spans 14 amino acids. Germline loops: CDR1 SGHKS, CDR2 YYEKEE (reference sequence). V gave up 1 base and J gave up 3 bases; unmatched junction bases: 3.